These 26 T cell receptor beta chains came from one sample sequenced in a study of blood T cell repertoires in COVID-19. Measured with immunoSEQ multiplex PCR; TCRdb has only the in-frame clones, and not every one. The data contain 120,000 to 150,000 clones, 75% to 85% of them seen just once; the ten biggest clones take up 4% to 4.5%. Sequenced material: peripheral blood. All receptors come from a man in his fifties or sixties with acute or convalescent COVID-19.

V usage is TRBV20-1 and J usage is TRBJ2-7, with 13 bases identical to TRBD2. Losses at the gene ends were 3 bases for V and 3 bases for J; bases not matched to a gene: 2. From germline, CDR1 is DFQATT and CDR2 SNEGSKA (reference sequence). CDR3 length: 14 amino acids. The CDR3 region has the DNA TGCAGTGCTAGTGGACTAGCGGGAGACTACGAGCAGTACTTC. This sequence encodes CSASGLAGDYEQYF.

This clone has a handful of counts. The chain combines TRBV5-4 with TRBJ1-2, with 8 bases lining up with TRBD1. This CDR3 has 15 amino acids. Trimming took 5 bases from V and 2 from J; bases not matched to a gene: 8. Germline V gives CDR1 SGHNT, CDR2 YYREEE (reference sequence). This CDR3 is CASRPDRGGNYGYTF. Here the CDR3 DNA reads TGTGCCAGCAGGCCAGACAGGGGCGGAAACTATGGCTACACCTTC.

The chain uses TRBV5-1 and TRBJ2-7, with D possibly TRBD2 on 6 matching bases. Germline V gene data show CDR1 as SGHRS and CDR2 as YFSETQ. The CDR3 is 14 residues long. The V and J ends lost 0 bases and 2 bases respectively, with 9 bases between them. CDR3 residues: CASSLEGGAYEQYF. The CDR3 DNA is TGCGCCAGCAGCTTGGAGGGCGGGGCCTACGAGCAGTACTTC.

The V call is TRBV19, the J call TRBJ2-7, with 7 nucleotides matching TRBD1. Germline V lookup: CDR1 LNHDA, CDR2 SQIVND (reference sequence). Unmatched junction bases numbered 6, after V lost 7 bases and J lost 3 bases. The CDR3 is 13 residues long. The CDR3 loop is CASKGTANYEQYF. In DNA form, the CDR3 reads TGTGCCAGTAAAGGGACAGCAAACTACGAGCAGTACTTC.

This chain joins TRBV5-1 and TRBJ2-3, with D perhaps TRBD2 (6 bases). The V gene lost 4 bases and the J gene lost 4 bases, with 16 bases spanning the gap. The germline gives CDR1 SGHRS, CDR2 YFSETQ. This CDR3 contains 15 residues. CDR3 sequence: CASSVTSTGADTQYF. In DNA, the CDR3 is TGCGCCAGCAGCGTTACTAGCACAGGAGCAGATACGCAGTATTTT.

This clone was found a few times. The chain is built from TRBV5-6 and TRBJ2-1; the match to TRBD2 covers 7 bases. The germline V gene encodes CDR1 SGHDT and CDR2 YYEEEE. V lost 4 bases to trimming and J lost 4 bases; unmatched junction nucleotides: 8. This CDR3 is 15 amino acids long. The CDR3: CASSAGLADYNEQFF. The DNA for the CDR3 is TGTGCCAGCAGCGCCGGGCTAGCGGATTACAATGAGCAGTTCTTC.

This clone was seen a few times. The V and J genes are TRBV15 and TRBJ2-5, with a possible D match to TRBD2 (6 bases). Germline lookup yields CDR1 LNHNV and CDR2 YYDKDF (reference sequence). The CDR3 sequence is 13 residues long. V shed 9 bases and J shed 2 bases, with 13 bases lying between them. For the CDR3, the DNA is TGTGCCACGATGCGGGACGGACAAGAGACCCAGTACTTC. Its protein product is CATMRDGQETQYF. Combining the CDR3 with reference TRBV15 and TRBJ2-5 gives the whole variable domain DAMVIQNPRYQVTQFGKPVTLSCSQTLNHNVMYWYQQKSSQAPKLLFHYYDKDFNNEADTPDNFQSRRPNTSFCFLDIRSPGLGDTAMYLCATMRDGQETQYFGPGTRLLVL.

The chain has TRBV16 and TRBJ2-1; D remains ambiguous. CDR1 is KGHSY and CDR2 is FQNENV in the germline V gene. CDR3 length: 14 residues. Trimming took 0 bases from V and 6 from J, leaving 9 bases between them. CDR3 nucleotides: TGTGCCAGCAGCCAATCTCAAGCTGTCAATGAGCAGTTCTTC. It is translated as CASSQSQAVNEQFF.

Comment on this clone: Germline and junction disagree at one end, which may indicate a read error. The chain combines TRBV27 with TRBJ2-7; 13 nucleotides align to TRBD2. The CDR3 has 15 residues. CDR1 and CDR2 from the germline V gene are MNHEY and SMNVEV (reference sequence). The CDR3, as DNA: TGTGCCAACAGTCCTGGGACTAGCGGGATTTACGAGCAGTACTTC. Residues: CANSPGTSGIYEQYF.

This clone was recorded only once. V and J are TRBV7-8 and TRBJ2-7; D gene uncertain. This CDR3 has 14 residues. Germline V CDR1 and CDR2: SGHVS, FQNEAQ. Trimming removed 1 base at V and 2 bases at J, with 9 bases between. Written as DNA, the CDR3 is TGTGCCAGCAGCTTAGGTAGTGCCGCCTACGAGCAGTACTTC. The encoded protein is CASSLGSAAYEQYF.

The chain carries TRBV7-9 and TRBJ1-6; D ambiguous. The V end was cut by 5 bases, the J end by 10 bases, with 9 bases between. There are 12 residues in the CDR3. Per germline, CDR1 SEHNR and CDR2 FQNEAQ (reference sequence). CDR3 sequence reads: CASSLGGSPLHF. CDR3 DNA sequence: TGTGCCAGCAGCCTAGGAGGGTCACCCCTCCACTTT.

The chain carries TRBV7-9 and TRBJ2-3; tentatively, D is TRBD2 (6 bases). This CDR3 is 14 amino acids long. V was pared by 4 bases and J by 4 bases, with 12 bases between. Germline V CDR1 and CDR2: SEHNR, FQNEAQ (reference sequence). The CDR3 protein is CASSSPGVPDTQYF. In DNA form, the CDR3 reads TGTGCCAGCAGCTCCCCGGGAGTCCCAGATACGCAGTATTTT.

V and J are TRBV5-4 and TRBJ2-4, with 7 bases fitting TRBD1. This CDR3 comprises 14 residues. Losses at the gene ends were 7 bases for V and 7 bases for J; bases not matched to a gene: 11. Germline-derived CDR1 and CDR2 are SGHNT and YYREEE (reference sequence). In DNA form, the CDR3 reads TGTGCCAGCGGTACCGCGACAGGGAGCAACATTCAGTACTTC. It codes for CASGTATGSNIQYF.

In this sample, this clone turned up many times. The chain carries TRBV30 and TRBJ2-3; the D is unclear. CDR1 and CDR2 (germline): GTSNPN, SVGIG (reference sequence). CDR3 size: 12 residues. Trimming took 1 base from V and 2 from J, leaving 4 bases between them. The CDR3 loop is CAWSGATDTQYF. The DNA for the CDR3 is TGTGCCTGGAGTGGAGCCACAGATACGCAGTATTTT.

The CDR3 DNA reads as TGCGCCAGCAGCCAAGAGGGGCTCAACTGGACCGGGGAGCTGTTTTTT. Translated, it gives CASSQEGLNWTGELFF. This chain joins TRBV4-1 and TRBJ2-2, with D possibly matching TRBD1 (5 bases). CDR1 is MGHRA, CDR2 YSYEKL, per germline. The germline V and J ends were trimmed by 0 bases and 5 bases, with 13 bases remaining between them. The CDR3 length is 16 residues.

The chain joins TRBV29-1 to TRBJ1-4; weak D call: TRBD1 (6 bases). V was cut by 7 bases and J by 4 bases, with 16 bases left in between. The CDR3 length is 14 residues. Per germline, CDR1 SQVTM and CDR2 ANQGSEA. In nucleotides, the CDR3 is TGCAGCGGGGGCGGGGGGCTCGGTAATGAAAAACTGTTTTTT. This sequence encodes CSGGGGLGNEKLFF.

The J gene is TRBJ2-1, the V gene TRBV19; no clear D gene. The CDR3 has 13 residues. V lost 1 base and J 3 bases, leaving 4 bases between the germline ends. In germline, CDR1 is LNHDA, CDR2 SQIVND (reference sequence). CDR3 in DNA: TGTGCCAGTAGTATAGCTAACTACAATGAGCAGTTCTTC. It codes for CASSIANYNEQFF.

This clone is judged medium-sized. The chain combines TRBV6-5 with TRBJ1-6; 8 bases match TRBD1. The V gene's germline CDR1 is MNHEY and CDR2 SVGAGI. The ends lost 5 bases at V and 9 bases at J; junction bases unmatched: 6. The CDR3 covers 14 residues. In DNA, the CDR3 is TGTGCCAGCAGTCCAGGGGGCGGAGGTTCACCCCTCCACTTT. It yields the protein CASSPGGGGSPLHF.

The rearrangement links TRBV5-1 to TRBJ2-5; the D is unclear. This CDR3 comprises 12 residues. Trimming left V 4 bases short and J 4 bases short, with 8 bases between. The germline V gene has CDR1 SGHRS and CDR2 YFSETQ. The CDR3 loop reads CASSPSPETQYF. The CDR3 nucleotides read TGCGCCAGCAGCCCTTCCCCAGAGACCCAGTACTTC.

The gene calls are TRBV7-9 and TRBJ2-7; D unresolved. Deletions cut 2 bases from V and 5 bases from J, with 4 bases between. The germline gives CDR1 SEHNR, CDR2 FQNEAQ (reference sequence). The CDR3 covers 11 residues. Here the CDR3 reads CASSLTDEQYF. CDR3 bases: TGTGCCAGCAGCTTAACGGACGAGCAGTACTTC.

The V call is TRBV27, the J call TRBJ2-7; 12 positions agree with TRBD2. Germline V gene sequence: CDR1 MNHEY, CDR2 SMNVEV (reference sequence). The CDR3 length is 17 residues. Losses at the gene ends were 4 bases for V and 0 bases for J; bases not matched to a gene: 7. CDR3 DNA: TGTGCCAGCAGTTCCGCTAGCGGGAGGGCGAGCTCCTACGAGCAGTACTTC. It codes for CASSSASGRASSYEQYF.

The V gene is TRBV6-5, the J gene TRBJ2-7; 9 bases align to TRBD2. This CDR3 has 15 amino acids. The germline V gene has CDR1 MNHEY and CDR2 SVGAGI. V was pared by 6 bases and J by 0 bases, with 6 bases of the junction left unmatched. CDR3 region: CASRSSGASSYEQYF. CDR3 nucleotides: TGTGCCAGCAGATCTAGCGGGGCCAGCTCCTACGAGCAGTACTTC.

The CDR3 spells CATSDPRLAQGNEQFF. DNA for the CDR3: TGTGCCACCAGTGACCCCCGACTAGCGCAGGGGAATGAGCAGTTCTTC. The chain combines TRBV24-1 with TRBJ2-1; 8 bases are a match to TRBD2. The CDR3 runs to 16 residues. Germline V gene data show CDR1 as KGHDR and CDR2 as SFDVKD. J lost 7 bases, V lost 4 bases, and 11 bases had no gene match.

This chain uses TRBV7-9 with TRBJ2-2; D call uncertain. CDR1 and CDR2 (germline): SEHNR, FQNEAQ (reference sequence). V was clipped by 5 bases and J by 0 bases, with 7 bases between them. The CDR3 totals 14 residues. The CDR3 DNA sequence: TGTGCCAGCAGCCATACTACGAACACCGGGGAGCTGTTTTTT. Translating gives CASSHTTNTGELFF.

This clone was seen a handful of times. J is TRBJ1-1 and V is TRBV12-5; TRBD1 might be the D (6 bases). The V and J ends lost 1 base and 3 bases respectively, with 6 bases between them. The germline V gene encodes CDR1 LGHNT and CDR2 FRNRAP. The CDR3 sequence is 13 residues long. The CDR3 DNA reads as TGTGCTAGTGGTTTGGGGGGGCACACTGAAGCTTTCTTT. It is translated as CASGLGGHTEAFF.

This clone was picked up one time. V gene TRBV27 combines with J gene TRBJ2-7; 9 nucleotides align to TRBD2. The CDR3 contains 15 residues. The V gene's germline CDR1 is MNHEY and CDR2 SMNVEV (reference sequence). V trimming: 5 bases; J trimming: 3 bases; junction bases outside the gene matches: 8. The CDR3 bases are TGTGCCAGCAGTCACTCGGGACTAGCCGGCTACGAGCAGTACTTC. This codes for CASSHSGLAGYEQYF.